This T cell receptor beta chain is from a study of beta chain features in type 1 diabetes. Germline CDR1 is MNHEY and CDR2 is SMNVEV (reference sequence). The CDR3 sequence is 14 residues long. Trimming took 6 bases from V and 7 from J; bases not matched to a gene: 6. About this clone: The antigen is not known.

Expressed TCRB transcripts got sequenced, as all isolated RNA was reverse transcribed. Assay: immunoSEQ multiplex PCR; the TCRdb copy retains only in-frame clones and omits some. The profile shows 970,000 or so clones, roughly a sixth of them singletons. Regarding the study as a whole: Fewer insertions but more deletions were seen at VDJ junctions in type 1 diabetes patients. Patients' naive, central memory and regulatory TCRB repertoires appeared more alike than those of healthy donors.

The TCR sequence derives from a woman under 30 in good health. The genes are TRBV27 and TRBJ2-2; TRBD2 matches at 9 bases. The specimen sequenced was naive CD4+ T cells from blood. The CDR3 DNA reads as TGTGCCAGCAGCCGTAGCGGGAGTAGCGGGGAGCTGTTTTTT. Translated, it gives CASSRSGSSGELFF.